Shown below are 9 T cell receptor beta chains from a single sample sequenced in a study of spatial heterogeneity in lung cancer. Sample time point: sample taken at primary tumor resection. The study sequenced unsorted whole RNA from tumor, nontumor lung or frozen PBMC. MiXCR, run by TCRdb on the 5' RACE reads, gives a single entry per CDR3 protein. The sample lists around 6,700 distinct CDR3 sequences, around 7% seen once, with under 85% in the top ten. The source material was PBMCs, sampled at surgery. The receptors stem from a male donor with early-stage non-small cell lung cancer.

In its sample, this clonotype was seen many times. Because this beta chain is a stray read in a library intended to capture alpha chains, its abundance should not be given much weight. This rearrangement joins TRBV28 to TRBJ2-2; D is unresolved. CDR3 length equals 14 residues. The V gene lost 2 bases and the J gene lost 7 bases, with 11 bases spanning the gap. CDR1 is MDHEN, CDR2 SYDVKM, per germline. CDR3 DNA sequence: TGTGCCAGCAGTTTAGGCAGCTCTGGCGGGGAGCTGTTTTTT. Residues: CASSLGSSGGELFF.

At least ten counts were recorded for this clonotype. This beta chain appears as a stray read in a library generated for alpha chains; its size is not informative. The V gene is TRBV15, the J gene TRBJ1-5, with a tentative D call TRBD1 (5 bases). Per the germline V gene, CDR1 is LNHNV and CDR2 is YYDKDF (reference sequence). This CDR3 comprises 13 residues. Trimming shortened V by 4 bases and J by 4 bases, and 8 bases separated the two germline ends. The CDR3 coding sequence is TGTGCCACCAGCAAAGCAGGGAATCAGCCCCAGCATTTT. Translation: CATSKAGNQPQHF.

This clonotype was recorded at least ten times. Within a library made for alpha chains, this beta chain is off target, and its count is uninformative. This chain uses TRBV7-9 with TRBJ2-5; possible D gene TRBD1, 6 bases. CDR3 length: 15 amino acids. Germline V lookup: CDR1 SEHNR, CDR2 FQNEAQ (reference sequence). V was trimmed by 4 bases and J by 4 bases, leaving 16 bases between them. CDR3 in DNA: TGTGCCAGCAGCTCCACAGGGCCGGCAAGAGAGACCCAGTACTTC. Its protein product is CASSSTGPARETQYF.

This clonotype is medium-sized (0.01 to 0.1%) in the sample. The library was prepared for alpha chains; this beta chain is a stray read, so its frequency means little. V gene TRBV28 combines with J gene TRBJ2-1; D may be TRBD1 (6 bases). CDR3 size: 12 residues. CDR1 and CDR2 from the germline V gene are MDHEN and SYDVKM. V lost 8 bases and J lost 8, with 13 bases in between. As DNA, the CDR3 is TGTGCCAGCGGCGGACAGTCCCATGAGCAGTTCTTC. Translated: CASGGQSHEQFF.

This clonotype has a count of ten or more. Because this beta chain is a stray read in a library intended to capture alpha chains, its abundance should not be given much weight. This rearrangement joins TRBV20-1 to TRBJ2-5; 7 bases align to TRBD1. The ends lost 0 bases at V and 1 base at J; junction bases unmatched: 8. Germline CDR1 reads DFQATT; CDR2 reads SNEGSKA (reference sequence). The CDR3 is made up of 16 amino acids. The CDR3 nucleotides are TGCAGTGCTAGAGATTTATTTGGACAGGTCCAAGAGACCCAGTACTTC. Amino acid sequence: CSARDLFGQVQETQYF.

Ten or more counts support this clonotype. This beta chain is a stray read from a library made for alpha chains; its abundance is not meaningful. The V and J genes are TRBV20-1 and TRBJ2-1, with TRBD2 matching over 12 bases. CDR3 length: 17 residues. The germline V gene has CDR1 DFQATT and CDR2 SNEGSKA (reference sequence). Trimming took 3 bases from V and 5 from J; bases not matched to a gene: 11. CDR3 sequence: CSARGVGLAGNNNEQFF. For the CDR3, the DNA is TGCAGTGCTAGGGGGGTTGGACTAGCGGGGAACAACAATGAGCAGTTCTTC.

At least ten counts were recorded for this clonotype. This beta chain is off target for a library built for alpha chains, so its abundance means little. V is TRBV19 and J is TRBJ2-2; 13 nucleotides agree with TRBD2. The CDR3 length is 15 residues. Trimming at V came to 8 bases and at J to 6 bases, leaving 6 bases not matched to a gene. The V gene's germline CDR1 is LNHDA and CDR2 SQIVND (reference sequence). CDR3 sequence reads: CASLGGLAGSGELFF. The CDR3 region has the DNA TGTGCCAGTCTAGGGGGACTAGCGGGATCCGGGGAGCTGTTTTTT.

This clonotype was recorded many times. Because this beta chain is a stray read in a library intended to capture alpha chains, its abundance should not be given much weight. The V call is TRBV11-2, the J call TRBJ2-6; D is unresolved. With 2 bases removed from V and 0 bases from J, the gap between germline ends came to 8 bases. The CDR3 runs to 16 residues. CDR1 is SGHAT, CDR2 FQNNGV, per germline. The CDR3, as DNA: TGTGCCAGCAGCTTAACCCGGTTCTCTGGGGCCAACGTCCTGACTTTC. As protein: CASSLTRFSGANVLTF.

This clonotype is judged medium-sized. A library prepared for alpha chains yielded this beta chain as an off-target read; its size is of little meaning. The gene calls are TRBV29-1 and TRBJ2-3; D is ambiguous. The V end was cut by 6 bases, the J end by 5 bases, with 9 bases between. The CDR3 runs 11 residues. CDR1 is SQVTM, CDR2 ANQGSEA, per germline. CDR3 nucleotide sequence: TGCAGCGTGTCTACGGGAGATACGCAGTATTTT. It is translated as CSVSTGDTQYF.